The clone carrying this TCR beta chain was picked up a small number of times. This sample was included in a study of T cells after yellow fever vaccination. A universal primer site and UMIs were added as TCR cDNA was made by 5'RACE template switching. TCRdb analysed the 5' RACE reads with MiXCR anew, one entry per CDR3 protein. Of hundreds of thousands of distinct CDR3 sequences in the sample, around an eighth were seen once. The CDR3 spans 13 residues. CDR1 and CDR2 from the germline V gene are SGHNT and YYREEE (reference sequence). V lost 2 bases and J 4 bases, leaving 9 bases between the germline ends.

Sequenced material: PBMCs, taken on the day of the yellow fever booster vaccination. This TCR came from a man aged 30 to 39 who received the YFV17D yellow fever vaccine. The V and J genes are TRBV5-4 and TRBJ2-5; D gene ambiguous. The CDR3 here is CASSFYLAETQYF. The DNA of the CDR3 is TGTGCCAGCAGCTTTTACCTGGCAGAGACCCAGTACTTC.